This is a list of T cell receptor beta chains from one sample in a study of T cell repertoires in cytomegalovirus infection. Antigens of these TCRs are unknown. TCRdb independently ran MiXCR on the reads; one entry per CDR3 protein. This sample has fewer than 850,000 distinct CDR3 sequences, with almost 30% found just once. This specimen was cultured CD8+ T cells from PBMCs, taken from culture after CMV antigen stimulation. Receptor source: a human donor in good health (CMV status not recorded). Some clones in this sample may be carry-over from other donors' samples. Both conserved end residues are trimmed from each CDR3.

v_call	j_call	cdr3_aa
TRBV4-1	TRBJ2-7	ASSHTVEDLEQY
TRBV7-9	TRBJ2-1	ASSLPGGGSSYNEQF
TRBV19	TRBJ1-2	ASRPGQANYGYT
TRBV2	TRBJ1-3	ASSVDPSSGNTIY
TRBV28	TRBJ1-5	ASSLPGQGAQPQH
TRBV28	TRBJ1-5	ASNDPHDYSNQPQH
TRBV7-8	TRBJ2-1	ASSRTGRVRNEQF
TRBV7-8	TRBJ2-6	ASSFLPLAGANVLT
TRBV7-2	TRBJ1-1	ASSFSYGAGRLDTEAF
TRBV7-9	TRBJ1-1	ASSYGTGYAF
TRBV7-2	TRBJ2-4	ASSLGVGAGDIQY
TRBV12-5	TRBJ1-2	ASGDGERSYT
TRBV2	TRBJ1-2	AIFLQENYGYT
TRBV9	TRBJ2-1	ASSEFSGGGSREQF
TRBV27	TRBJ2-3	ASSLDFGEGTDTQY
TRBV15	TRBJ2-6	ATRANVLT
TRBV2	TRBJ2-1	ASSGAGSSYNEQF
TRBV20-1	TRBJ1-1	SAWDTKGPEAF
TRBV11-3	TRBJ2-1	ASSLDGGSSYNEQF
TRBV6-5	TRBJ1-2	ASSYGYGYT
TRBV28	TRBJ2-5	ATSLLSGTPFQETQY
TRBV12-3/TRBV12-4	TRBJ1-2	ASSPWNISNGYT
TRBV3-1	TRBJ2-5	ASSQEYLQETQY
TRBV27	TRBJ2-7	ASRTGGSEQY
TRBV27	TRBJ1-1	ASSSLGRSTEAF
TRBV28	TRBJ1-2	ASSPPSSSYGYT
TRBV29-1	TRBJ1-2	SVEDNRVFGYT
TRBV3-1	TRBJ1-5	ASSLRPAPNQPQH
TRBV2	TRBJ2-2	AYYTGELF
TRBV12-3/TRBV12-4	TRBJ2-2	ASSFWLKGTGELF
TRBV27	TRBJ2-5	ASGWAAGVPQETQY